The T cell receptor (beta chain) under discussion was sequenced for a study of tissue T cells after allogeneic stem cell transplantation. This clone was picked up a small number of times. Genes here carry mouse names. The missing CDR3 end, 1 residue past where the read stops, is filled in from the germline J gene. The germline V gene encodes CDR1 NNHNN and CDR2 SYGAGS (reference sequence). Trimming pared 1 base from V and 7 bases from J, leaving 6 bases between. The CDR3 covers 12 residues. Sequencing used immunoSEQ multiplex PCR; TCRdb keeps in-frame clones, though not all of them. The sample has roughly 50,000 clones; less than 75% are singletons.

The clonotype originates from a pool of C57BL/6 mice in good health. The chain uses TRBV13-2 and TRBJ1-5; no clear D. Sequencing input: sorted cells pooled from one or two spleens. Here the CDR3 reads CASGDLRQAPLF. The CDR3 bases that were read are TGTGCCAGCGGTGATCTCAGACAGGCTCCGCTT.